This TCR beta chain was sequenced in a study of identical twins. In TCRdb, the 5' RACE reads were re-called with MiXCR into one record per CDR3 protein. The repertoire holds around 480,000 distinct CDR3 sequences, roughly an eighth seen once, with about 1% in the top ten. Germline-derived CDR1 and CDR2 are SGHRS and YFSETQ. The CDR3 extends over 14 amino acids. The V and J ends lost 3 bases and 4 bases respectively, with 13 bases between them. The data were also submitted as part of a second study, on yellow fever vaccine responses in identical twins.

The V and J genes are TRBV5-1 and TRBJ2-5; weak D call: TRBD1 (5 bases). The clonotype was recovered from a woman aged 18-29 years in good health. The sample comprised CD4+ T cells sorted from blood. The DNA of the CDR3 is TGCGCCAGCAGCTCATCGGCCCAGGGAGAGACCCAGTACTTC. It encodes CASSSSAQGETQYF.